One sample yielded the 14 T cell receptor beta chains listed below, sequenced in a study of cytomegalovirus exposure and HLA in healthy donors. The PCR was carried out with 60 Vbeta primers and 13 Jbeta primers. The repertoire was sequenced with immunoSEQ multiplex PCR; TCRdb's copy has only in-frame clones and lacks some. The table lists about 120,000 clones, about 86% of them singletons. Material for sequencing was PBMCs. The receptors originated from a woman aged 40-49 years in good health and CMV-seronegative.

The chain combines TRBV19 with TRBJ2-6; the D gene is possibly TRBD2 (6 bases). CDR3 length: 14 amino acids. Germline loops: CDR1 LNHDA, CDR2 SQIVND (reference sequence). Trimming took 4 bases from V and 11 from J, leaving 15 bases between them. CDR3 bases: TGTGCCAGTAGTACACAACTGTGGGGGGACGTCCTGACTTTC. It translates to CASSTQLWGDVLTF.

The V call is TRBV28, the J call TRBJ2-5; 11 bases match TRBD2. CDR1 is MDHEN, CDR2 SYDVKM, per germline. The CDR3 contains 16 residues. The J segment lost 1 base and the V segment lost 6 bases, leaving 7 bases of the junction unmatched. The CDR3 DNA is TGTGCCAGCAGGCCAAGACTAGCGGGACTCCAAGAGACCCAGTACTTC. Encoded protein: CASRPRLAGLQETQYF. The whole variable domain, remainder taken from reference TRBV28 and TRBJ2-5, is DVKVTQSSRYLVKRTGEKVFLECVQDMDHENMFWYRQDPGLGLRLIYFSYDVKMKEKGDIPEGYSVSREKKERFSLILESASTNQTSMYLCASRPRLAGLQETQYFGPGTRLLVL.

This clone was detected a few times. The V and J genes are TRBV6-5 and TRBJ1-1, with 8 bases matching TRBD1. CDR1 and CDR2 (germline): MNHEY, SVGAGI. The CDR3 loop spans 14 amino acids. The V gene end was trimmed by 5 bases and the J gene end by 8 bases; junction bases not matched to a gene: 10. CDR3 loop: CASSPRTGKLEAFF. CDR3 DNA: TGTGCCAGCAGTCCCCGGACAGGGAAATTGGAAGCTTTCTTT.

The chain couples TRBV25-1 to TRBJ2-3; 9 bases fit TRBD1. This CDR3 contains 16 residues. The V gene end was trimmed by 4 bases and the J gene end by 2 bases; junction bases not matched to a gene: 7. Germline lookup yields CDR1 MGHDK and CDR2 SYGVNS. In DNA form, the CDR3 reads TGTGCCAGCAGTGGGGAAACAGGGGGCCCCACAGATACGCAGTATTTT. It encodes CASSGETGGPTDTQYF. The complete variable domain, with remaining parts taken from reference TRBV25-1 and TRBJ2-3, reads EADIYQTPRYLVIGTGKKITLECSQTMGHDKMYWYQQDPGMELHLIHYSYGVNSTEKGDLSSESTVSRIRTEHFPLTLESARPSHTSQYLCASSGETGGPTDTQYFGPGTRLTVL.

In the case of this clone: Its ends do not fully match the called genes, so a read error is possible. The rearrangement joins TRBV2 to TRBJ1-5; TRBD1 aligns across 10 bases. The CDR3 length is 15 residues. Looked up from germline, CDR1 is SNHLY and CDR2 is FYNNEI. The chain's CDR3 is CASSSGTGVNRPQHF. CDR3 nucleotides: TGTGCCAGCAGTTCCGGGACAGGGGTTAATCGGCCCCAGCATTTT.

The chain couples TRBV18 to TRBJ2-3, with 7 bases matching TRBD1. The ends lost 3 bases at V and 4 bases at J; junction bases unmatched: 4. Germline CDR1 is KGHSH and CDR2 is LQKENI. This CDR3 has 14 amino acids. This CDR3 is CASSPNRGPDTQYF. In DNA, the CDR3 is TGTGCCAGCTCACCTAACAGGGGACCAGATACGCAGTATTTT.

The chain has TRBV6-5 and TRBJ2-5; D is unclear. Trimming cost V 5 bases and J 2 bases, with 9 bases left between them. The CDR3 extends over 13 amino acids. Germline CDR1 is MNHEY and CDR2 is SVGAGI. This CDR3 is CASSTLEQETQYF. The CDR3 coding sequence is TGTGCCAGCAGTACTCTAGAGCAAGAGACCCAGTACTTC.

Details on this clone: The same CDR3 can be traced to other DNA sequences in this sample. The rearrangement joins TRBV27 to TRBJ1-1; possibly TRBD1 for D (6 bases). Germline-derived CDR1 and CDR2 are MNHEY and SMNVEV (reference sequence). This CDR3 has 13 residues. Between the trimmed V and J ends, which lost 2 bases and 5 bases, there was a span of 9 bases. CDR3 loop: CASSLGGQTEAFF. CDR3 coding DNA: TGTGCCAGCAGTTTAGGGGGCCAGACTGAAGCTTTCTTT.

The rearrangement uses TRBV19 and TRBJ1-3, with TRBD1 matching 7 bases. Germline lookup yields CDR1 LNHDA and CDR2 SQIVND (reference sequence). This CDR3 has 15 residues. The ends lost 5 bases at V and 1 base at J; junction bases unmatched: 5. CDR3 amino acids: CASSRDSLSGNTIYF. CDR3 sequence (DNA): TGTGCCAGTAGTCGGGACAGCCTATCTGGAAACACCATATATTTT.

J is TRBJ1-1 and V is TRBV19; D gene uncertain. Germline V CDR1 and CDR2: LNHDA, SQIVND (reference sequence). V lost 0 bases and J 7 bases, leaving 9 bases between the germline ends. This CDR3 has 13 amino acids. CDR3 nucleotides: TGTGCCAGTAGTATAGACGTTCCGGTTGAAGCTTTCTTT. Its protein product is CASSIDVPVEAFF.

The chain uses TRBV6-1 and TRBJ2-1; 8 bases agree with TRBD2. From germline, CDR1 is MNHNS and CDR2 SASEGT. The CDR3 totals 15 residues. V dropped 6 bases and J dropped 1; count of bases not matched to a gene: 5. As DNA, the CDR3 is TGTGCCAGCAGCCCCGGACTAGCATCCTACAATGAGCAGTTCTTC. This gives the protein CASSPGLASYNEQFF.

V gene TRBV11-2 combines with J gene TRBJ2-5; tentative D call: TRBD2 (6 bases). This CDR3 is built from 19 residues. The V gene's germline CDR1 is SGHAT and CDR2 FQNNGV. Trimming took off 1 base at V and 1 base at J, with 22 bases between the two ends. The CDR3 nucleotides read TGTGCCAGCAGCTTAGGCGCTGGCCCGGGTAGCGGACCCCAAGAGACCCAGTACTTC. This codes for CASSLGAGPGSGPQETQYF. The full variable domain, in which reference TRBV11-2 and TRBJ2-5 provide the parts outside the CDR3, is EAGVAQSPRYKIIEKRQSVAFWCNPISGHATLYWYQQILGQGPKLLIQFQNNGVVDDSQLPKDRFSAERLKGVDSTLKIQPAKLEDSAVYLCASSLGAGPGSGPQETQYFGPGTRLLVL.

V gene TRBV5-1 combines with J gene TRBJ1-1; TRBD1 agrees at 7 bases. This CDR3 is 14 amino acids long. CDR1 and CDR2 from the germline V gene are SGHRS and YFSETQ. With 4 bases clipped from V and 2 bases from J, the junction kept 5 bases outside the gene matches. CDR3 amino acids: CASSPQGHNTEAFF. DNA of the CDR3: TGCGCCAGCAGCCCACAGGGGCATAACACTGAAGCTTTCTTT.

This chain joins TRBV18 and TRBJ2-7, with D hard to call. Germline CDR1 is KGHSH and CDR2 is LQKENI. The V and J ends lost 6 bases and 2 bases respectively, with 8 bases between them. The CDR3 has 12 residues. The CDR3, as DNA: TGTGCCAGCTCGGAGTCGACCTACGAGCAGTACTTC. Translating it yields CASSESTYEQYF.